A single sample is the source of the 2 T cell receptor beta chains below, sequenced in a study of CD8+CD57+ T cells in acquired aplastic anemia. In patients chosen for sequencing, flow cytometry had shown CD8+CD57+ cell expansion. The study profiled TCR beta VDJ and CDR3 using genomic DNA as template. TCRdb independently ran MiXCR on the reads; one entry per CDR3 protein. Seen here are 150,000 to 180,000 distinct CDR3 sequences, about 54% observed once, and the top ten hold roughly 12%. The sequenced material came from sorted CD4+, CD8+, or CD8+CD57+ T cells (not recorded which) from PBMCs. The receptor source for this set is a human donor with aplastic anemia.

This chain links TRBV5-1 with TRBJ1-1; weak D call: TRBD1 (5 bases). V was pared by 2 bases and J by 6 bases, with 8 bases between. Germline V gene lookup returns CDR1 SGHRS and CDR2 YFSETQ. The CDR3 is 12 residues long. The DNA of the CDR3 is TGCGCCAGCAGCTTACCGGGGCCTGAAGCTTTCTTT. Translating it yields CASSLPGPEAFF.

Here the CDR3 reads CASNQGGSTDTQYF. Written as DNA, the CDR3 is TGTGCCAGCAACCAAGGAGGTAGCACAGATACGCAGTATTTT. The rearrangement links TRBV6-4 to TRBJ2-3; tentatively, D is TRBD2 (5 bases). V shed 7 bases and J shed 0 bases, with 11 bases lying between them. This CDR3 region has 14 residues. The germline V gene has CDR1 MRHNA and CDR2 SNTAGT.